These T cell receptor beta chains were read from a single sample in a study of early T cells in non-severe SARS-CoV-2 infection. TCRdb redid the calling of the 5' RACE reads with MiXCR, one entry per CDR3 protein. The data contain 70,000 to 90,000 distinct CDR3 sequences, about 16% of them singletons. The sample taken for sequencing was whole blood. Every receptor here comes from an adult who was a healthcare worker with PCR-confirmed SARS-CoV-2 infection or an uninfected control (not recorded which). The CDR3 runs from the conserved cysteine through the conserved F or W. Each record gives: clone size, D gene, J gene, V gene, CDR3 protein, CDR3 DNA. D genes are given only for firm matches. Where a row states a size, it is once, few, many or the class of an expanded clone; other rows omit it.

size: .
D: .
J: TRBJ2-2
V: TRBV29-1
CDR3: CSVGTGLPNTGELFF
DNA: TGCAGCGTTGGGACCGGGCTTCCGAACACCGGGGAGCTGTTTTTT

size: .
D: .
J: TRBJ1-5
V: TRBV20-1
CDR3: CSAPRGGNQPQHF
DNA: TGCAGTGCTCCCAGGGGTGGCAATCAGCCCCAGCATTTT

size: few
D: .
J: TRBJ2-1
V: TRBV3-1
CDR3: CASSQVGSGTDNEQFF
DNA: TGTGCCAGCAGCCAAGTGGGTTCGGGGACCGACAATGAGCAGTTCTTC

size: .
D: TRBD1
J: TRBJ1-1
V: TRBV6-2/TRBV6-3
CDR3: CASKRTGATSTEAFF
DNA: TGTGCCAGCAAAAGAACAGGGGCTACGAGCACTGAAGCTTTCTTT

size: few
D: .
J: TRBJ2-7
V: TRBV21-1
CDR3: CASSKAPFLEGESSYEQYF
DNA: TGTGCCAGCAGCAAAGCGCCCTTTTTAGAGGGAGAGAGCTCCTACGAGCAGTACTTC

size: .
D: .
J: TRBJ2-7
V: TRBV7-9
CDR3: CASSLLAGMGEQYF
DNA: TGTGCCAGCAGCTTGCTAGCTGGGATGGGAGAGCAGTACTTC

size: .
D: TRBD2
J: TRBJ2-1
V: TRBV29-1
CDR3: CSGLAGVEQFF
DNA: TGCAGCGGGCTAGCGGGAGTCGAGCAGTTCTTC

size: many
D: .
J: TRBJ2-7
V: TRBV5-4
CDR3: CASSLGGSHYEQYF
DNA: TGTGCCAGCAGCTTGGGCGGGTCCCACTACGAGCAGTACTTC

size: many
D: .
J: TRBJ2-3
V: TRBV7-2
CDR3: CASSPSGGGGDTQYF
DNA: TGTGCCAGCAGCCCCTCTGGGGGTGGGGGGGATACGCAGTATTTT

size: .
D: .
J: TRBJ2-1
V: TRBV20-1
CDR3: CSAGELSSYNEQFF
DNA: TGCAGTGCGGGCGAGCTGAGCTCCTACAATGAGCAGTTCTTC

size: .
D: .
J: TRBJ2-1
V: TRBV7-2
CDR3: CASSRGTGYNEQFF
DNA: TGTGCCAGCAGCCGCGGGACCGGATACAATGAGCAGTTCTTC

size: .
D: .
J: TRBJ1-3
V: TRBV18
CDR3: CASSPLGSSGNTIYF
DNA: TGTGCCAGCTCACCCCTGGGAAGCTCTGGAAACACCATATATTTT

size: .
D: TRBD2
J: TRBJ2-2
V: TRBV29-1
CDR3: CSVVPGLTGELFF
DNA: TGCAGCGTCGTTCCGGGACTAACCGGGGAGCTGTTTTTT

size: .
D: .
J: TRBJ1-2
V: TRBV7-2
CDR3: CASSGTNRYGYTF
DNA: TGTGCCAGCAGCGGGACGAACCGATATGGCTACACCTTC

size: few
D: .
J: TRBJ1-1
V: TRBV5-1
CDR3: CASSLPQGNTEAFF
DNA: TGCGCCAGCAGCCTCCCCCAAGGGAACACTGAAGCTTTCTTT

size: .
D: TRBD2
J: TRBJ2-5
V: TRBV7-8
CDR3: CASSVAGGKETQYF
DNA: TGTGCCAGCAGTGTGGCGGGAGGGAAAGAGACCCAGTACTTC

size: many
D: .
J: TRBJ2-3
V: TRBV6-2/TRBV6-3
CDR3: CASRSSSAGDTDTQYF
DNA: TGTGCCAGCAGATCATCTAGCGCCGGGGACACAGATACGCAGTATTTT

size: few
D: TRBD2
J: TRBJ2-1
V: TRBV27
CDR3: CASSGVAGGRKEQFF
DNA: TGTGCCAGCAGTGGAGTAGCGGGAGGGCGGAAAGAGCAGTTCTTC

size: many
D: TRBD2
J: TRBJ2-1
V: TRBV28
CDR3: CASRTSSGIDNEQFF
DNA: TGTGCCAGCAGGACCTCTAGCGGAATTGACAATGAGCAGTTCTTC

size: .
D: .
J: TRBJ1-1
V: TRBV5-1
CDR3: CASSSRDKNTEAFF
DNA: TGCGCCAGCAGCTCCCGGGACAAGAACACTGAAGCTTTCTTT

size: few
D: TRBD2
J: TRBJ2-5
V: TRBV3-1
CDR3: CASSQNIAGLETQYF
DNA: TGTGCCAGCAGCCAAAACATAGCGGGTTTGGAGACCCAGTACTTC

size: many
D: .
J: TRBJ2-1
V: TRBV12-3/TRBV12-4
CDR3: CASSSAGRSSYNEQFF
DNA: TGTGCCAGCAGTTCAGCGGGCCGTAGCTCCTACAATGAGCAGTTCTTC

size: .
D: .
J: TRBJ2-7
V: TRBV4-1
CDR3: CASSQGTNYEQYF
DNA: TGCGCCAGCAGCCAAGGGACCAACTACGAGCAGTACTTC

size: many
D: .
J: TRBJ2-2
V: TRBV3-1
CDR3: CASSQDLVSPNTGELFF
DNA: TGTGCCAGCAGCCAAGATCTGGTGTCACCTAACACCGGGGAGCTGTTTTTT

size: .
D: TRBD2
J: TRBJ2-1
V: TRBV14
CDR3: CASSQGCGSLNEQFF
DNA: TGTGCCAGCAGCCAAGGGTGCGGGAGTCTGAATGAGCAGTTCTTC

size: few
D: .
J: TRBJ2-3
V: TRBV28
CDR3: CASSRLRGDTQYF
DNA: TGTGCCAGCAGTCGGCTACGCGGGGATACGCAGTATTTT

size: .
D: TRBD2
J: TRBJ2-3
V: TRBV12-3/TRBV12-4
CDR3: CASSLFGLAVTDTQYF
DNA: TGTGCCAGCAGTTTGTTTGGACTAGCGGTCACAGATACGCAGTATTTT

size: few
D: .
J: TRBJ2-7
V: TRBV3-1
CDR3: CASSQDWHEQYF
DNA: TGTGCCAGCAGCCAAGATTGGCACGAGCAGTACTTC

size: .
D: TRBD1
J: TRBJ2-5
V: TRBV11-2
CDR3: CASSKDRGETQYF
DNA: TGTGCCAGCAGCAAGGACAGGGGTGAGACCCAGTACTTC

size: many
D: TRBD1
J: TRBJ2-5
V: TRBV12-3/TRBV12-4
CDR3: CASSSPRTGGETQYF
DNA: TGTGCCAGCAGTTCTCCCCGGACAGGGGGAGAGACCCAGTACTTC

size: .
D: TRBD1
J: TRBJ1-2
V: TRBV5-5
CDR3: CASTPPQGGYYGYTF
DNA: TGTGCCAGCACCCCTCCACAGGGGGGGTACTATGGCTACACCTTC

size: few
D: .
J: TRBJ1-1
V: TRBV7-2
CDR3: CASSPEPQAVNTEAFF
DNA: TGTGCCAGCAGCCCCGAACCCCAGGCCGTGAACACTGAAGCTTTCTTT

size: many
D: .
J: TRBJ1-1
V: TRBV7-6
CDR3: CASSPGVLTDTEAFF
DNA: TGTGCCAGCAGCCCAGGGGTGCTTACGGACACTGAAGCTTTCTTT

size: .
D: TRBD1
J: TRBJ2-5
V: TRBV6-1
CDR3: CATNPSTGVETQYF
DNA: TGTGCCACCAACCCGAGTACAGGGGTAGAGACCCAGTACTTC

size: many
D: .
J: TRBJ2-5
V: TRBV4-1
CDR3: CASSRGTQETQYF
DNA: TGCGCCAGCAGCCGAGGGACCCAAGAGACCCAGTACTTC

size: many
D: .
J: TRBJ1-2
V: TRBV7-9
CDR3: CASSPQGPYGYTF
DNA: TGTGCCAGCAGCCCCCAAGGGCCCTATGGCTACACCTTC

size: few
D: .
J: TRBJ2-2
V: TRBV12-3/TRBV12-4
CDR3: CASEDRSNTGELFF
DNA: TGTGCCAGCGAGGACAGATCGAACACCGGGGAGCTGTTTTTT

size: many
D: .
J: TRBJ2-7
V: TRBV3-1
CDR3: CASSQDLSYAYEQYF
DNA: TGTGCCAGCAGCCAAGATCTGAGTTATGCCTACGAGCAGTACTTC

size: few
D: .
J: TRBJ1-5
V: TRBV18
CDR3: CASSPENGQPQHF
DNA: TGTGCCAGCTCACCTGAGAACGGACAGCCCCAGCATTTT

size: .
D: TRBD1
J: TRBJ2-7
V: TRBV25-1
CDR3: CASSPFGTDTYEQYF
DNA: TGTGCCAGCAGCCCTTTCGGGACAGACACCTACGAGCAGTACTTC

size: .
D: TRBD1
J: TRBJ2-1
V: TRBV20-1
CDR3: CSARRAGGVLHDEQFF
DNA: TGCAGTGCTAGAAGGGCAGGGGGAGTCTTACACGATGAGCAGTTCTTC